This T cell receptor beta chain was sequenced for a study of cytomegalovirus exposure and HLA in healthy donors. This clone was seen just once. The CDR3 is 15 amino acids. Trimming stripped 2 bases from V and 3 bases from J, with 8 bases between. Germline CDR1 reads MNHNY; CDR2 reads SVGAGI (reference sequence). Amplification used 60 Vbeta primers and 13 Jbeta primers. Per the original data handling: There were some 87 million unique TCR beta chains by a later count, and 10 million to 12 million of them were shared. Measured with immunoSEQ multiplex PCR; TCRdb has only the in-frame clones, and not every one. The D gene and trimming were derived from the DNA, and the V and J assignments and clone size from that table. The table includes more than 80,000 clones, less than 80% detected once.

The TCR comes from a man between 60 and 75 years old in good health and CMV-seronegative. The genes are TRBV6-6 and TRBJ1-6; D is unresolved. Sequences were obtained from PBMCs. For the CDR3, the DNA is TGTGCCAGCAGTTACACCGAGGTCTATAATTCACCCCTCCACTTT. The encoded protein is CASSYTEVYNSPLHF.